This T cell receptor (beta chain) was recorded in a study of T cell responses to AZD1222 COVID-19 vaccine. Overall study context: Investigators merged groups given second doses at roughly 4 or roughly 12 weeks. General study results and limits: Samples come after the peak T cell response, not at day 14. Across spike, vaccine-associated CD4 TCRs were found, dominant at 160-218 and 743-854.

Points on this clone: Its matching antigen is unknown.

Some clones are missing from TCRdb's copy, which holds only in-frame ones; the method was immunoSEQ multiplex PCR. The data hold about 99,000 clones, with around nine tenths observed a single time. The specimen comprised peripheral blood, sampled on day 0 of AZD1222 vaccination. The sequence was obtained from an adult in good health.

The chain's CDR3 is CASSLPGQTYEQYF. The CDR3, as DNA: TGTGCCAGCAGCCTCCCCGGACAGACCTACGAGCAGTACTTC. This rearrangement joins TRBV3-1 (or the pseudogene TRBV3-2) to TRBJ2-7; possibly TRBD1 for D (6 bases). Between the trimmed V and J ends, which lost 4 bases and 2 bases, there was a span of 12 bases. Germline values: CDR1 LGHDT, CDR2 YNNKEL (reference sequence). CDR3 length equals 14 residues.